The source of this T cell receptor beta chain is a study of Ad26.COV2.S vaccination and SARS-CoV-2 variants. General study points: Breadth measured for non-spike TCRs was similar across vaccine and placebo recipients. Using TCR breadth and depth analyses may have led to underestimated total T cell responses. Vaccine recipients showed a spike-specific TCR breadth that was higher than in placebo recipients. Spike-specific responses of CD8+ and CD4+ T cells were reported to display substantial breadth after vaccination.

CDR3 size: 16 residues. From germline, CDR1 is SNHLY and CDR2 FYNNEI. Trimming pared 4 bases from V and 1 base from J, leaving 16 bases between. For this clone: Its antigen remains unknown.

Sequencing used immunoSEQ multiplex PCR; TCRdb keeps in-frame clones, though not all of them. The sample shows 85,000 to 120,000 clones, around 81% of them seen only once. The material sequenced was peripheral blood, taken after recovery from COVID-19. The origin of this receptor is a human donor who had recovered from COVID-19. The chain employs TRBV2 and TRBJ1-2; a possible D gene is TRBD1 (5 bases). The CDR3 sequence: CASSAGTSLINYGYTF. CDR3 nucleotides: TGTGCCAGCAGTGCAGGGACCAGTTTGATTAACTATGGCTACACCTTC.